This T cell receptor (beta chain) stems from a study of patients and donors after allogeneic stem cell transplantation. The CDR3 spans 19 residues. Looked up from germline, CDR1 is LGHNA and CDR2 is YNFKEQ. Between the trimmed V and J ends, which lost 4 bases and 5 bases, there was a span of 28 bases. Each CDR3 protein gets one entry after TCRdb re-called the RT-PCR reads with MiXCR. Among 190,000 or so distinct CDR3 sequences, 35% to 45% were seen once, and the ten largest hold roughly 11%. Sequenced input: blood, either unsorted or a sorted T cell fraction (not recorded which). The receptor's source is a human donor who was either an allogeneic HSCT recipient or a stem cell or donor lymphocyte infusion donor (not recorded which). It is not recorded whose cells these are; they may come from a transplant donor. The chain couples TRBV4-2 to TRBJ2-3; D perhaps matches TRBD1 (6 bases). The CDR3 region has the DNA TGTGCCAGCAGCCGATCAGACCTGGACAGTGCCATGGGAGAAGATACGCAGTATTTT. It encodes CASSRSDLDSAMGEDTQYF.